This is a list of T cell receptor beta chains from one sample in a study of blood T cell repertoires in COVID-19. Clones were read by immunoSEQ multiplex PCR, and TCRdb kept only the in-frame ones, dropping some. This table has roughly 340,000 clones, about 89% appearing once. Input material: PBMCs or T cells enriched from blood (not recorded which). The receptor source for this set is a middle-aged man in a cohort exposed to, infected with or recovered from COVID-19 (not recorded which). Both conserved end residues are part of each CDR3. A D gene is named only where the DNA matches it firmly. Size is omitted from some rows. Given values are once, few, many or a class for expanded clones.

clone_size	j_call	d_call	v_call	cdr3_nt	cdr3_aa
.	TRBJ2-1	TRBD2	TRBV19	TGTGCCAGTCGGACTAGCGGGGTTTCCTACAATGAGCAGTTCTTC	CASRTSGVSYNEQFF
few	TRBJ2-2	.	TRBV9	TGTGCCAGCAGCGTATTGGGGGGAGAGGTTACCGGGGAGCTGTTTTTT	CASSVLGGEVTGELFF
.	TRBJ2-5	.	TRBV2	TGTGCCAGCAGTGCCTCTAGCAACCAAGAGACCCAGTACTTC	CASSASSNQETQYF
once	TRBJ1-1	.	TRBV10-2	TGCGCCAGCAGATCCACTACAGGGTTTCGGACTGAAGCTTTCTTT	CASRSTTGFRTEAFF
.	TRBJ1-3	TRBD1	TRBV3-1/TRBV3-2	TGTGCCAGCAGCCCCGGACAGGCCCGTATCTCTGGAAACACCATATATTTT	CASSPGQARISGNTIYF
few	TRBJ1-1	.	TRBV18	TGTGCCAGCTCACAAAGCCGGGACACTGAAGCTTTCTTT	CASSQSRDTEAFF
once	TRBJ2-7	TRBD2	TRBV29-1	TGCAGCGTTGAACTAGCGGGAGACTACGAGCAGTACTTC	CSVELAGDYEQYF
.	TRBJ1-5	.	TRBV3-1/TRBV3-2	TGTGCCAGCAGCCAAGTGTCATCCCATCAGCCCCAGCATTTT	CASSQVSSHQPQHF
.	TRBJ2-2	TRBD2	TRBV30	TGTGCCTGGAGTGTCTCCGGGAGGGCCGGGGAGCTGTTTTTT	CAWSVSGRAGELFF
.	TRBJ2-1	TRBD2	TRBV6-6	TGTGCCAGCAGCCTTAGCGGGAGCTACAATGAGCAGTTCTTC	CASSLSGSYNEQFF
.	TRBJ2-7	.	TRBV20-1	TGCAGTGCGGGCCGTCCTGAGCAGTACTTC	CSAGRPEQYF
.	TRBJ2-1	.	TRBV21-1	TGTGCCAGCAGCAGCCGGGAACTCCGAATTTACTGGGAGCAGTTCTTC	CASSSRELRIYWEQFF
.	TRBJ1-2	TRBD1	TRBV2	TGTGCCAGCAGGTTACAGGGGGGAGATGGCTACACCTTC	CASRLQGGDGYTF
.	TRBJ1-5	TRBD1	TRBV10-3	TGTGCCATCCAGGGACAGTACAATCAGCCCCAGCATTTT	CAIQGQYNQPQHF
.	TRBJ2-7	TRBD1	TRBV6-5	TGTGCCAGCAGTTACTCCGGGACAGGGAGCAACGAGCAGTACTTC	CASSYSGTGSNEQYF
.	TRBJ1-1	.	TRBV2	TGTGCCAGCAGTCCGGGGATTATGAACACTGAAGCTTTCTTT	CASSPGIMNTEAFF
.	TRBJ2-7	.	TRBV27	TGTGCCAGCAGTTTAACACAGGGGGGGGAGCAGTACTTC	CASSLTQGGEQYF
.	TRBJ2-3	TRBD2	TRBV18	TGTGCCAGCCGACGGGGGGTCTCAGATACGCAGTATTTT	CASRRGVSDTQYF
.	TRBJ1-1	TRBD1	TRBV7-9	TGTGCCAGCAAGAAGGGGGCCGCTAACACTGAAGCTTTCTTT	CASKKGAANTEAFF
.	TRBJ1-5	.	TRBV7-2	TGTGCCAGCAGCTTACTGGGGGGTGGAAGCAATCAGCCCCAGCATTTT	CASSLLGGGSNQPQHF
.	TRBJ1-2	TRBD1	TRBV24-1	TGTGCCACCAGTGGAAGGGACAGTAACTATGGCTACACCTTC	CATSGRDSNYGYTF
.	TRBJ1-5	.	TRBV19	TGTGCCAGTAGTATTGTCAGGGAAGGCAATCAGCCCCAGCATTTT	CASSIVREGNQPQHF
.	TRBJ1-2	TRBD1	TRBV5-1	TGCGCCAGCAGCTTGGGGACAGGGAACTATGGCTACACCTTC	CASSLGTGNYGYTF
.	TRBJ2-2	TRBD2	TRBV3-1/TRBV3-2	TGTGCCAGCAGCCAGTCGGGACTAGCGGCCGGGGAGCTGTTTTTT	CASSQSGLAAGELFF
.	TRBJ2-1	TRBD2	TRBV9	TGTGCCAGCAGCGTAGGAGCTAGCGGGAGTATTCCCTACAATGAGCAGTTCTTC	CASSVGASGSIPYNEQFF
few	TRBJ1-2	TRBD1	TRBV6-5	TGTGCCAGCAGAACTACAGGGGTCTATGGCTACACCTTC	CASRTTGVYGYTF
.	TRBJ2-3	TRBD2	TRBV4-2	TGTGCCAGCAGCATACTAGCGACTAGCACAGATACGCAGTATTTT	CASSILATSTDTQYF
.	TRBJ1-1	.	TRBV27	TGTGCCAGCAGTTTTGGGGCCACCGGGCACACTGAAGCTTTCTTT	CASSFGATGHTEAFF
.	TRBJ1-2	.	TRBV5-1	TGCGCCAGCAGCCCACTCGGGGGATCTAACTATGGCTACACCTTC	CASSPLGGSNYGYTF
few	TRBJ2-4	.	TRBV19	TGTGCCAGTAGCCAGCAGGGGTTACTAGCCAAAAACATTCAGTACTTC	CASSQQGLLAKNIQYF
.	TRBJ1-3	.	TRBV19	TGTGCCAGTAGTAGCCGGGACATGATCTCTGGAAACACCATATATTTT	CASSSRDMISGNTIYF
.	TRBJ2-1	TRBD2	TRBV7-6	TGTGCCAGCAGCTTGCCTAGCGGGAGGCCCAATGAGCAGTTCTTC	CASSLPSGRPNEQFF
.	TRBJ2-1	TRBD2	TRBV4-2	TGTGCCAGCAGCCAAGAGGCTAGCGGGAGTTTGGGTGAGCAGTTCTTC	CASSQEASGSLGEQFF
.	TRBJ2-7	TRBD2	TRBV27	TGTGCCAGCAGTTTGTCCGGGACTAGCACTCGCGAGCAGTACTTC	CASSLSGTSTREQYF
.	TRBJ1-5	.	TRBV7-2	TGTGCCAGCAGCCCCCGGAGGACAGTAAATCAGCCCCAGCATTTT	CASSPRRTVNQPQHF
.	TRBJ2-7	TRBD1	TRBV19	TGTGCCAGTAGTACCAAAGACAGGGGTTTCTACGAGCAGTACTTC	CASSTKDRGFYEQYF
.	TRBJ1-5	TRBD1	TRBV7-9	TGTGCCAGCAGCTCAACAGGGACAGGGAATCAGCCCCAGCATTTT	CASSSTGTGNQPQHF
.	TRBJ2-7	TRBD2	TRBV28	TGTGCCAGCAGTTCCAGCGGGAGGGCCATACTCGAGCAGTACTTC	CASSSSGRAILEQYF
.	TRBJ1-4	TRBD1	TRBV6-5	TGTGCCAGCAGTTCTCGACAGGGAGGAAATGAAAAACTGTTTTTT	CASSSRQGGNEKLFF
.	TRBJ2-7	.	TRBV3-1/TRBV3-2	TGTGCCAGCAGCCGAGCGGGCTACAGCTCCTACGAGCAGTACTTC	CASSRAGYSSYEQYF
.	TRBJ2-1	.	TRBV5-8	TGTGCCAGCAGCCCTTTCGATGAGCAGTTCTTC	CASSPFDEQFF
.	TRBJ1-5	TRBD1	TRBV28	TGTGCCAGCATCCCGGGACAGGGGGCGGCCCAGCATTTT	CASIPGQGAAQHF
once	TRBJ1-1	TRBD1	TRBV11-2	TGTGCCAGCAGCCCAGACAGGGGACTTGAAGCTTTCTTT	CASSPDRGLEAFF
.	TRBJ2-3	.	TRBV7-9	TGTGCCAGCACCGACAACACAGATACGCAGTATTTT	CASTDNTDTQYF
.	TRBJ1-2	.	TRBV2	TGTGCCAGCAGCGGTACAGGGATAGCTAACTATGGCTACACCTTC	CASSGTGIANYGYTF
.	TRBJ2-2	TRBD2	TRBV5-4	TGTGCCAGCAGCTCGCAGCGGGAGCAGAACACCGGGGAGCTGTTTTTT	CASSSQREQNTGELFF
.	TRBJ2-1	.	TRBV5-1	TGCGCCAGCAGCTTGGACCCGGGAGCTCGTAATGAGCAGTTCTTC	CASSLDPGARNEQFF
.	TRBJ1-2	.	TRBV5-6	TGTGCCAGCAGCGCCCGGGACAAATATAACTATGGCTACACCTTC	CASSARDKYNYGYTF
.	TRBJ2-1	TRBD2	TRBV3-1/TRBV3-2	TGTGCCAGCAGCCTACTAGCGGGGTACAATGAGCAGTTCTTC	CASSLLAGYNEQFF
many	TRBJ2-7	TRBD2	TRBV19	TGTGCCAGTAGTAGGGGCCTAGCGGGAGTTTCCTACGAGCAGTACTTC	CASSRGLAGVSYEQYF
.	TRBJ2-3	TRBD2	TRBV28	TGTGCCAGCGCTCCCTCTAGCGGGACCAGGGCAGATACGCAGTATTTT	CASAPSSGTRADTQYF
once	TRBJ2-6	.	TRBV5-6	TGTGCCAGCAGCCCTTCTGGGGCCAACGTCCTGACTTTC	CASSPSGANVLTF
once	TRBJ1-2	.	TRBV29-1	TGCAGCGTTGAAGTTTGGTCAGACTTGGACAGACCCTATGGCTACACCTTC	CSVEVWSDLDRPYGYTF
.	TRBJ2-1	.	TRBV9	TGTGCCAGCAGCGTGCTAGTAAATAGGGGTGAGCAGTTCTTC	CASSVLVNRGEQFF
.	TRBJ1-5	.	TRBV3-1/TRBV3-2	TGTGCCAGCAGCCAAGCTCAGGGGAGTCAGCCCCAGCATTTT	CASSQAQGSQPQHF
few	TRBJ1-2	.	TRBV14	TGTGCCAGCAGCCAAATTCGACAGTTATATGGCTACACCTTC	CASSQIRQLYGYTF
.	TRBJ2-7	.	TRBV5-6	TGTGCCAGCAGCTTGGGTAATCCGGAGCAGTACTTC	CASSLGNPEQYF